This T cell receptor beta chain is from a study of tumor and adjacent non-tumor tissue in lung cancer. RNA was extracted from bulk tissue without any cell sorting. This non-tumor lung sample came from over 3 cm beyond the tumor edge. Concerning this clonotype: Its antigen is as yet unknown. With a much larger clone just one base away, this may be a read error.

Study results and caveats: Tumor repertoires had a smaller top 100 clone share than normal lung.

TCRbeta libraries were built with three rounds of nested PCR, modified from ARM-PCR. TCRdb passed the multiplex PCR reads through MiXCR, listing each CDR3 protein once. Here the sample spans 90,000 to 100,000 distinct CDR3 sequences, less than 85% being singletons. Germline lookup yields CDR1 MNHNS and CDR2 SASEGT. The V and J ends lost 7 bases and 2 bases, in that order; junction bases with no gene match: 7. The CDR3 extends over 15 amino acids. The genes are TRBV6-1 and TRBJ2-5, with 10 bases lining up with TRBD2. The receptor's source is a man aged 60-69 years with small cell lung cancer. Sequenced sample: distant non-tumor lung tissue. CDR3 region: CASNELAGEQETQYF. CDR3 DNA sequence: TGTGCCAGCAATGAGCTAGCGGGAGAACAAGAGACCCAGTACTTC.